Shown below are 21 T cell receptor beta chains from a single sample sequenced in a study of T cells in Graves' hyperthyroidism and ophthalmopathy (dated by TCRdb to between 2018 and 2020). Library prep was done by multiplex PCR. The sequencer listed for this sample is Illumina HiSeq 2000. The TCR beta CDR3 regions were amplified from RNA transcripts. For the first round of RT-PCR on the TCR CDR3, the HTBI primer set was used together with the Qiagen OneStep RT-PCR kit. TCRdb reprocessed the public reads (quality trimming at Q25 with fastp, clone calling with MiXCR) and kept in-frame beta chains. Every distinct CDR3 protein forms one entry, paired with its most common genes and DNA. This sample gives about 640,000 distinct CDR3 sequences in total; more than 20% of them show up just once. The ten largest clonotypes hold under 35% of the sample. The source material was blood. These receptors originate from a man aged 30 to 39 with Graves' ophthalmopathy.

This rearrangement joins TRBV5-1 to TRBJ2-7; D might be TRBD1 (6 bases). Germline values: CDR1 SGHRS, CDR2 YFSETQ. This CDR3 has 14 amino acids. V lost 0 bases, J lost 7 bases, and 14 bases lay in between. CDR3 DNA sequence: TGCGCCAGCAGCTTGGACCTGGGGGCGCGGGAGCAGTACTTC. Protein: CASSLDLGAREQYF. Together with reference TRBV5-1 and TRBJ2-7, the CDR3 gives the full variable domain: KAGVTQTPRYLIKTRGQQVTLSCSPISGHRSVSWYQQTPGQGLQFLFEYFSETQRNKGNFPGRFSGRQFSNSRSEMNVSTLELGDSALYLCASSLDLGAREQYFGPGTRLTVT.

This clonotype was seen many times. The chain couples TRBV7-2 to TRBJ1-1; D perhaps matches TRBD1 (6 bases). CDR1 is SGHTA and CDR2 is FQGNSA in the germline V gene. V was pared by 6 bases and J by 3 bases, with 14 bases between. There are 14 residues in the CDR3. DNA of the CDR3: TGTGCCAGCAGTAGGAGGGGGGCAGACACTGAAGCTTTCTTT. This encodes CASSRRGADTEAFF. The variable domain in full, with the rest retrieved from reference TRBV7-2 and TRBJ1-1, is GAGVSQSPSNKVTEKGKDVELRCDPISGHTALYWYRQSLGQGLEFLIYFQGNSAPDKSGLPSDRFSAERTGGSVSTLTIQRTQQEDSAVYLCASSRRGADTEAFFGQGTRLTVV.

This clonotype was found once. The CDR3 is CASTTELAKNIQYF. The DNA of the CDR3 is TGTGCCAGCACCACGGAGCTAGCCAAAAACATTCAGTACTTC. The chain has TRBV7-2 and TRBJ2-4, with no clear D. The ends were cut back, 7 bases at V and 0 bases at J, with 10 bases in the middle. The CDR3 contains 14 residues. Germline assignment: CDR1 SGHTA and CDR2 FQGNSA.

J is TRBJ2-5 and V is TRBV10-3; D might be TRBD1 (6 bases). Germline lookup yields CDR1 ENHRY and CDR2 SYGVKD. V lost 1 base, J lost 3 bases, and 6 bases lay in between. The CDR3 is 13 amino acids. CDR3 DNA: TGTGCCATCAGTGAGTACAGGGAAGAGACCCAGTACTTC. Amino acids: CAISEYREETQYF.

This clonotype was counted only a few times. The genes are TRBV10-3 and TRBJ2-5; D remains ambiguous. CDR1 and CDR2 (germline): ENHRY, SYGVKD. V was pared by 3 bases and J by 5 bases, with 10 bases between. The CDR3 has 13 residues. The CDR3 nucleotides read TGTGCCATCAGTGAATTTCAGCAGGAGACCCAGTACTTC. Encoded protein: CAISEFQQETQYF.

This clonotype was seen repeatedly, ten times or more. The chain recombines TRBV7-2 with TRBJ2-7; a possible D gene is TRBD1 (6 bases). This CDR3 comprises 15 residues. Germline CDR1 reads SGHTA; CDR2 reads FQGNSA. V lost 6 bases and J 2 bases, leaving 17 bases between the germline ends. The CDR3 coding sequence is TGTGCCAGCAGACGTCAGGGGAGCGGAACCTACGAGCAGTACTTC. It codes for CASRRQGSGTYEQYF.

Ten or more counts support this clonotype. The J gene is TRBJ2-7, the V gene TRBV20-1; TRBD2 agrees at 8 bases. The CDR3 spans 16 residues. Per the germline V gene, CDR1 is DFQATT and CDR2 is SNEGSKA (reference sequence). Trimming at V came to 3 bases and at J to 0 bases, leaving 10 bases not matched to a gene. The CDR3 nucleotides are TGCAGTGCTAGGATTTACGGCGGGGGGAGCTCCTACGAGCAGTACTTC. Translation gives CSARIYGGGSSYEQYF.

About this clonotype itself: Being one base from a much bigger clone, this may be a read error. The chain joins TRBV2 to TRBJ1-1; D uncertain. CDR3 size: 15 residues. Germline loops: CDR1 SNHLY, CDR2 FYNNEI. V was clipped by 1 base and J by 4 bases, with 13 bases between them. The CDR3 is CASSEEGGRATEAFF. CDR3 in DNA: TGTGCCAGCAGTGAAGAAGGAGGACGGGCCACTGAAGCTTTCTTT.

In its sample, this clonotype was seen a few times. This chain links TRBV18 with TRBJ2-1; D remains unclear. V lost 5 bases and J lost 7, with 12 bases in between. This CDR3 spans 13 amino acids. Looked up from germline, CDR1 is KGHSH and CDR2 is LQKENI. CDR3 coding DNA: TGTGCCAGCTCATCCTCAGTCTGGAATGAGCAGTTCTTC. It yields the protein CASSSSVWNEQFF.

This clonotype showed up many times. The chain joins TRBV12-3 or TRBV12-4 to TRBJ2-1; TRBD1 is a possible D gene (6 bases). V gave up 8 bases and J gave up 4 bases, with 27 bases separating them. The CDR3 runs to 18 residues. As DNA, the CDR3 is TGTGCCAGCGCCGGGAAAGGAAAAACCGGGACATCTTACAATGAGCAGTTCTTC. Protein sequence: CASAGKGKTGTSYNEQFF.

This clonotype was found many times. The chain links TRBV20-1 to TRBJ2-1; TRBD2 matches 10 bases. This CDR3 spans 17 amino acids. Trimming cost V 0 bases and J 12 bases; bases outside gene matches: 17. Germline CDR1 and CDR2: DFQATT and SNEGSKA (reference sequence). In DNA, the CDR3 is TGCAGTGCTAGAGAGACTCTAACCGGGACTAGCGCGAGCCGGCAGTTCTTC. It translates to CSARETLTGTSASRQFF.

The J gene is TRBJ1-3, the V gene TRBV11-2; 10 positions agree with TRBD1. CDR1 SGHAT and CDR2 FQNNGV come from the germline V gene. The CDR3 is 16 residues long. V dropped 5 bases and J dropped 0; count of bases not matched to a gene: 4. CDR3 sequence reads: CASSLRDRGSGNTIYF. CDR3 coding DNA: TGTGCCAGCAGCCTCCGGGACAGGGGCTCTGGAAACACCATATATTTT.

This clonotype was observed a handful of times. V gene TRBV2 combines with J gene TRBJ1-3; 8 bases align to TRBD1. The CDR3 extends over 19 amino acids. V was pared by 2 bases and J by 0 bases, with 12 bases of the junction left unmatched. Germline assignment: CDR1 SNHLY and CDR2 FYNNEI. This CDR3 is CASSEWGTGPTFSGNTIYF. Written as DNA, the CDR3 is TGTGCCAGCAGTGAATGGGGGACAGGACCGACCTTCTCTGGAAACACCATATATTTT.

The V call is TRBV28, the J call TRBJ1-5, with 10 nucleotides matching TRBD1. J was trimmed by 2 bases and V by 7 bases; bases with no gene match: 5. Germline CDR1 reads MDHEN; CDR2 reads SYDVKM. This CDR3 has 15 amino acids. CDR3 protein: CASTFGTGGNQPQHF. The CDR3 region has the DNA TGTGCCAGCACCTTCGGGACAGGGGGCAATCAGCCCCAGCATTTT.

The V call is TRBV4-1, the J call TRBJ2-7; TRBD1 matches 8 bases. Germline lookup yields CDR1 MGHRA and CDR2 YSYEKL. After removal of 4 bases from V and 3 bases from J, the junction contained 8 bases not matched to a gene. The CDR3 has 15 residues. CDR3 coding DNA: TGCGCCAGCAGCCTACGACAGGGGCCCTACTACGAGCAGTACTTC. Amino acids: CASSLRQGPYYEQYF.

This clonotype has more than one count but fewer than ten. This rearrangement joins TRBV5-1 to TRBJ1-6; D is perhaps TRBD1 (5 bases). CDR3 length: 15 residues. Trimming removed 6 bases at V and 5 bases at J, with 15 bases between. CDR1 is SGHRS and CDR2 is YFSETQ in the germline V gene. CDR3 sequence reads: CASTQNEGNNSPLHF. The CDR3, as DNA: TGCGCCAGCACACAGAATGAGGGGAATAATTCACCCCTCCACTTT.

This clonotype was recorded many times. CDR3 amino acids: CASSRNRGTSGRRTYPGELFF. DNA of the CDR3: TGTGCCAGCAGTCGGAACAGAGGGACTAGCGGGAGGCGGACTTACCCCGGGGAGCTGTTTTTT. The chain joins TRBV12-3 or TRBV12-4 to TRBJ2-2; 15 bases align to TRBD2. The CDR3 is 21 residues long. The ends lost 5 bases at V and 6 bases at J; junction bases unmatched: 19.

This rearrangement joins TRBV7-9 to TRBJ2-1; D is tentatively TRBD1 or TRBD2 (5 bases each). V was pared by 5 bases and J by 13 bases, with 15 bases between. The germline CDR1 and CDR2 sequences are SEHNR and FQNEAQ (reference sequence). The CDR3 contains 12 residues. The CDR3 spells CASSPDLGAQFF. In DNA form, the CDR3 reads TGTGCCAGCAGCCCGGACTTAGGGGCCCAGTTCTTC. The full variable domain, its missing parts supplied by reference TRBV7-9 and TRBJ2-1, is DTGVSQNPRHKITKRGQNVTFRCDPISEHNRLYWYRQTLGQGPEFLTYFQNEAQLEKSRLLSDRFSAERPKGSFSTLEIQRTEQGDSAMYLCASSPDLGAQFFGPGTRLTVL.

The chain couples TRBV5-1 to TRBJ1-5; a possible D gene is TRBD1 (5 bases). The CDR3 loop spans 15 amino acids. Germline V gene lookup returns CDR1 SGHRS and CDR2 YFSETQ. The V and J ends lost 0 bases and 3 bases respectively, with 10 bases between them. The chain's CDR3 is CASSLEPGLNQPQHF. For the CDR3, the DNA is TGCGCCAGCAGCTTGGAACCAGGGCTCAATCAGCCCCAGCATTTT.

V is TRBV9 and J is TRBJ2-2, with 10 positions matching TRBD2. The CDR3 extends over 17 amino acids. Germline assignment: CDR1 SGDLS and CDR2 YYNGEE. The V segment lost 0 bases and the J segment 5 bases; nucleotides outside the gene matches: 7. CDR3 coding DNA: TGTGCCAGCAGCGTAGCTGGACTAGCGGAGAGGACCGGGGAGCTGTTTTTT. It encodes CASSVAGLAERTGELFF.

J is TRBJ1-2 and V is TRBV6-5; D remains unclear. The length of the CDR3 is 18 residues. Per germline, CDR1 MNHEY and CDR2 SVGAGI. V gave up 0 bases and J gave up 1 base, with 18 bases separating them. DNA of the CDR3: TGTGCCAGCAGTTACTCGAAGGCAGCTCGGTATCGTAACTATGGCTACACCTTC. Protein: CASSYSKAARYRNYGYTF.